The 21 T cell receptor beta chains below were found in one sample sequenced in a study of blood T cell repertoires in COVID-19. Data came from immunoSEQ multiplex PCR; TCRdb stores just in-frame clones and leaves some out. The sample includes more than 120,000 clones, about 85% seen only once; the top ten take about 2.6%. The sample comprised peripheral blood. The receptors were gathered from a human donor with acute or convalescent COVID-19. The donor label of this sample is uncertain.

The chain joins TRBV6-4 to TRBJ2-1, with a tentative D call TRBD2 (5 bases). Per germline, CDR1 MRHNA and CDR2 SNTAGT. CDR3 length equals 16 residues. Between the trimmed V and J ends, which lost 0 bases and 1 base, there was a span of 10 bases. CDR3 protein: CASSDSSSQSYNEQFF. In DNA form, the CDR3 reads TGTGCCAGCAGTGACTCGTCTAGCCAGTCCTACAATGAGCAGTTCTTC.

The CDR3 sequence is CASSQVSGGMETQYF. CDR3 DNA: TGTGCCAGCAGCCAAGTATCAGGGGGAATGGAGACCCAGTACTTC. The gene calls are TRBV3-1 (or the pseudogene TRBV3-2) and TRBJ2-5; the match to TRBD1 covers 7 bases. The CDR3 sequence is 15 residues long. CDR1 is LGHDT and CDR2 is YNNKEL in the germline V gene (reference sequence). Unmatched junction bases numbered 7, after V lost 1 base and J lost 5 bases.

The genes are TRBV28 and TRBJ2-7, with 8 nucleotides matching TRBD2. Germline values: CDR1 MDHEN, CDR2 SYDVKM. This CDR3 spans 14 amino acids. V dropped 5 bases and J dropped 5; count of bases not matched to a gene: 8. CDR3 sequence (DNA): TGTGCCAGCAGTACGGGGGGGACAACGGACGAGCAGTACTTC. Protein product: CASSTGGTTDEQYF.

The chain links TRBV10-3 to TRBJ1-1; D gene unclear. Trimming removed 6 bases from V and 5 bases from J, with 7 bases in between. Germline V gives CDR1 ENHRY, CDR2 SYGVKD. The CDR3 consists of 11 residues. DNA for the CDR3: TGTGCCATCAGGGGAGATACTGAAGCTTTCTTT. Translating gives CAIRGDTEAFF.

The CDR3: CATSRDQGRLEKLFF. For the CDR3, the DNA is TGTGCCACCAGCAGAGATCAAGGCAGACTTGAAAAACTGTTTTTT. The chain uses TRBV15 and TRBJ1-4; the D is unclear. Trimming cost V 0 bases and J 7 bases, with 12 bases left between them. The length of the CDR3 is 15 residues. Germline V gene sequence: CDR1 LNHNV, CDR2 YYDKDF (reference sequence).

The gene calls are TRBV20-1 and TRBJ1-3; D gene uncertain. Trimming removed 2 bases at V and 4 bases at J, with 3 bases between. Germline values: CDR1 DFQATT, CDR2 SNEGSKA (reference sequence). This CDR3 contains 11 residues. The CDR3 loop is CSARLGNTIYF. CDR3 nucleotides: TGCAGTGCTAGACTAGGAAACACCATATATTTT.

The rearrangement links TRBV6-5 to TRBJ1-3, with a weak D call TRBD1 (6 bases). The V end lost 7 bases, the J end lost 4 bases, and 14 bases lay between the germline ends. The CDR3 runs 14 residues. Germline values: CDR1 MNHEY, CDR2 SVGAGI. The CDR3 loop reads CASTRGDRGNTIYF. CDR3 bases: TGTGCCAGCACCAGGGGCGACCGCGGAAACACCATATATTTT.

This chain joins TRBV9 and TRBJ2-5, with 7 bases matching TRBD1. V lost 3 bases and J lost 8; bases outside the gene matches: 10. The V gene's germline CDR1 is SGDLS and CDR2 YYNGEE. CDR3 length equals 14 residues. The CDR3 DNA sequence: TGTGCCAGCAGCGCCGGGACAGCCAGCCCTACCCAGTACTTC. Its protein is CASSAGTASPTQYF.

This rearrangement joins TRBV5-6 to TRBJ1-2; 7 bases map to TRBD1. This CDR3 region has 15 residues. CDR1 SGHDT and CDR2 YYEEEE come from the germline V gene. V lost 1 base to trimming and J lost 4 bases; unmatched junction nucleotides: 7. The CDR3 here is CASSLWGDRIYGYTF. The DNA for the CDR3 is TGTGCCAGCAGCTTGTGGGGGGACAGAATCTATGGCTACACCTTC.

The chain couples TRBV20-1 to TRBJ1-1; the D gene is possibly TRBD1 (6 bases). Germline values: CDR1 DFQATT, CDR2 SNEGSKA (reference sequence). The CDR3 has 15 residues. With 3 bases removed from V and 2 bases from J, the gap between germline ends came to 16 bases. CDR3 DNA: TGCAGTGCTAGTCGCCCAGGGGCGAGAAACACTGAAGCTTTCTTT. Its translation: CSASRPGARNTEAFF.

The V gene is TRBV6-2 or TRBV6-3, the J gene TRBJ1-5; a possible D gene is TRBD1 (6 bases). The CDR3 spans 14 residues. V was pared by 2 bases and J by 7 bases, with 12 bases between. CDR1 is MNHEY, CDR2 SVGEGT, per germline. CDR3 protein: CASSYPGVGQPQHF. CDR3 in DNA: TGTGCCAGCAGTTACCCAGGGGTAGGGCAGCCCCAGCATTTT.

V and J are TRBV13 and TRBJ2-7, with D unclear. Germline lookup yields CDR1 PRHDT and CDR2 FYEKMQ (reference sequence). V dropped 0 bases and J dropped 2 bases, with 5 bases sitting between them. The length of the CDR3 is 13 residues. DNA for the CDR3: TGTGCCAGCAGCTTAGGTCCAGCCTACGAGCAGTACGTC. Residues: CASSLGPAYEQYV.

As to this clone: It may be a read error: a sequence one base away is much more abundant. This specimen includes other DNA sequences encoding the same CDR3. The J gene is TRBJ2-3, the V gene TRBV19, with TRBD2 matching over 9 bases. CDR1 is LNHDA, CDR2 SQIVND, per germline (reference sequence). This CDR3 has 16 amino acids. With 1 base clipped from V and 2 bases from J, the junction kept 4 bases outside the gene matches. DNA for the CDR3: TGTGCCAGTAGTATAGGCCTAGCGGGACCCACAGATACGCAGTATTTT. Translation: CASSIGLAGPTDTQYF. The whole variable domain, remainder taken from reference TRBV19 and TRBJ2-3, is DGGITQSPKYLFRKEGQNVTLSCEQNLNHDAMYWYRQDPGQGLRLIYYSQIVNDFQKGDIAEGYSVSREKKESFPLTVTSAQKNPTAFYLCASSIGLAGPTDTQYFGPGTRLTVL.

The chain combines TRBV29-1 with TRBJ2-2; D might be TRBD2 (6 bases). The CDR3 totals 14 residues. CDR1 and CDR2 from the germline V gene are SQVTM and ANQGSEA. Between the trimmed V and J ends, which lost 5 bases and 0 bases, there was a span of 10 bases. CDR3 sequence reads: CSVTGTANTGELFF. CDR3 coding DNA: TGCAGCGTTACCGGGACTGCGAACACCGGGGAGCTGTTTTTT.

This clone was seen a few times. One end of the junction varies from germline; a read error may be responsible. The rearrangement joins TRBV27 to TRBJ1-1; TRBD1 aligns across 8 bases. Germline values: CDR1 MNHEY, CDR2 SMNVEV (reference sequence). The CDR3 totals 12 residues. The CDR3 nucleotides are TGTGCCAGCAGGTCAGGGGGCACCAGGGTGCTCTTT. Its protein is CASRSGGTRVLF.

V is TRBV6-2 or TRBV6-3 and J is TRBJ1-5, with no clear D. Deletions cut 0 bases from V and 3 bases from J, with 9 bases between. The germline V gene encodes CDR1 MNHEY and CDR2 SVGEGT. This CDR3 is built from 15 residues. CDR3 amino acids: CASSYSQSYNQPQHF. The CDR3 DNA follows: TGTGCCAGCAGTTACTCCCAGTCTTACAATCAGCCCCAGCATTTT.

The chain uses TRBV5-4 and TRBJ2-5, with 7 nucleotides matching TRBD1. The J segment lost 1 base and the V segment lost 5 bases, leaving 2 bases of the junction unmatched. Germline assignment: CDR1 SGHNT and CDR2 YYREEE (reference sequence). The CDR3 has 13 amino acids. CDR3 DNA sequence: TGTGCCAGCAGACAGGGGACCCAAGAGACCCAGTACTTC. This translates into CASRQGTQETQYF. The complete variable domain, with remaining parts taken from reference TRBV5-4 and TRBJ2-5, reads ETGVTQSPTHLIKTRGQQVTLRCSSQSGHNTVSWYQQALGQGPQFIFQYYREEENGRGNFPPRFSGLQFPNYSSELNVNALELDDSALYLCASRQGTQETQYFGPGTRLLVL.

The chain has TRBV28 and TRBJ1-1; D may be TRBD1 (5 bases). The germline CDR1 and CDR2 sequences are MDHEN and SYDVKM. Trimming removed 5 bases at V and 7 bases at J, with 20 bases between. The CDR3 sequence is 15 residues long. The CDR3, as DNA: TGTGCCAGCAGTACCCCCCACGGCGGGGGACTTGAAGCTTTCTTT. It is translated as CASSTPHGGGLEAFF. The full variable domain, its missing parts supplied by reference TRBV28 and TRBJ1-1, is DVKVTQSSRYLVKRTGEKVFLECVQDMDHENMFWYRQDPGLGLRLIYFSYDVKMKEKGDIPEGYSVSREKKERFSLILESASTNQTSMYLCASSTPHGGGLEAFFGQGTRLTVV.

In this sample, this clone turned up a few times. The chain links TRBV5-6 to TRBJ1-5; 8 nucleotides agree with TRBD1. Trimming at V came to 3 bases and at J to 11 bases, leaving 13 bases not matched to a gene. The CDR3 has 15 amino acids. Germline-derived CDR1 and CDR2 are SGHDT and YYEEEE. CDR3 sequence reads: CASSSLTGAGGAQHF. The CDR3 nucleotides read TGTGCCAGCAGCTCGCTCACAGGCGCAGGGGGCGCCCAGCATTTT.

This sequence joins TRBV24-1 and TRBJ2-2; possible D gene TRBD2, 7 bases. The germline gives CDR1 KGHDR, CDR2 SFDVKD. The CDR3 is made up of 17 amino acids. V shed 4 bases and J shed 1 base, with 15 bases lying between them. The chain's CDR3 is CATSDWAGARNTGELFF. CDR3 DNA sequence: TGTGCCACCAGTGACTGGGCGGGGGCTAGGAACACCGGGGAGCTGTTTTTT.

The chain joins TRBV28 to TRBJ2-7, with TRBD1 matching 8 bases. The CDR3 contains 14 residues. CDR1 and CDR2 (germline): MDHEN, SYDVKM. J was trimmed by 2 bases and V by 5 bases; bases with no gene match: 5. In nucleotides, the CDR3 is TGTGCCAGCAGTGGCCAACAGGGGGCCTACGAGCAGTACTTC. Translated: CASSGQQGAYEQYF. Supplemented by reference TRBV28 and TRBJ2-7, the full variable domain reads DVKVTQSSRYLVKRTGEKVFLECVQDMDHENMFWYRQDPGLGLRLIYFSYDVKMKEKGDIPEGYSVSREKKERFSLILESASTNQTSMYLCASSGQQGAYEQYFGPGTRLTVT.